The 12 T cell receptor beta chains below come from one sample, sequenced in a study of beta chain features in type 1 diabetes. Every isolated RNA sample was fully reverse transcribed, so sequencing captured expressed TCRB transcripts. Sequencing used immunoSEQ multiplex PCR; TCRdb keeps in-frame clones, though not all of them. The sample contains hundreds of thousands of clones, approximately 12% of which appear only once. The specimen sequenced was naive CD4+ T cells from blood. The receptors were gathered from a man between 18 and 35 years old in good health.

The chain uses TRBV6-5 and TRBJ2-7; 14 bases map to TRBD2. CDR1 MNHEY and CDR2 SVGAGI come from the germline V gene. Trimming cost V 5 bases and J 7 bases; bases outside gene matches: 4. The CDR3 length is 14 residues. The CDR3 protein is CASSLGLAGVEQYF. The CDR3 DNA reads TGTGCCAGCAGTCTGGGACTAGCGGGAGTAGAGCAGTACTTC.

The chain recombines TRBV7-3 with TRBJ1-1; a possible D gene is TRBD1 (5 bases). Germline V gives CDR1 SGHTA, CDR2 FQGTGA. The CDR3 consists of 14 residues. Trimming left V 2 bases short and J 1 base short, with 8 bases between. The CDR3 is CASSLSRGNTEAFF. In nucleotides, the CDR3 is TGTGCCAGCAGCTTATCAAGGGGGAACACTGAAGCTTTCTTT.

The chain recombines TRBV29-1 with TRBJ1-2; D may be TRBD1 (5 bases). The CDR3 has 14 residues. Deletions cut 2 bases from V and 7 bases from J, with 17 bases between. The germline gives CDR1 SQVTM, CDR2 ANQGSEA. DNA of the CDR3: TGCAGCGTTGAACCCTGGGGGGGGACGGGTGGCTACACCTTC. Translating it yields CSVEPWGGTGGYTF.

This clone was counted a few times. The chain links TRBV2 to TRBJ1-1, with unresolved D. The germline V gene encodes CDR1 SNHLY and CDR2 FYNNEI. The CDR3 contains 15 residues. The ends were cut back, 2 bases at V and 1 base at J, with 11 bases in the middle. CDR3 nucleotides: TGTGCCAGCAGTGAAAACGGGTTGGAGAACACTGAAGCTTTCTTT. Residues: CASSENGLENTEAFF. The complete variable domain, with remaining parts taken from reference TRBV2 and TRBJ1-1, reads EPEVTQTPSHQVTQMGQEVILRCVPISNHLYFYWYRQILGQKVEFLVSFYNNEISEKSEIFDDQFSVERPDGSNFTLKIRSTKLEDSAMYFCASSENGLENTEAFFGQGTRLTVV.

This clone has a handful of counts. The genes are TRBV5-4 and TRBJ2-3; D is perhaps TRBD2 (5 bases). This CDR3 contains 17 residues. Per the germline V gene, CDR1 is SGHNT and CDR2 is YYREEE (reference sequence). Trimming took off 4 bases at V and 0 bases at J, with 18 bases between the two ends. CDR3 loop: CASSQWAGGSSTDTQYF. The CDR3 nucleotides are TGTGCCAGCAGCCAATGGGCAGGAGGATCCAGCACAGATACGCAGTATTTT. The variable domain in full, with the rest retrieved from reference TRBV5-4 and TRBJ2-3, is ETGVTQSPTHLIKTRGQQVTLRCSSQSGHNTVSWYQQALGQGPQFIFQYYREEENGRGNFPPRFSGLQFPNYSSELNVNALELDDSALYLCASSQWAGGSSTDTQYFGPGTRLTVL.

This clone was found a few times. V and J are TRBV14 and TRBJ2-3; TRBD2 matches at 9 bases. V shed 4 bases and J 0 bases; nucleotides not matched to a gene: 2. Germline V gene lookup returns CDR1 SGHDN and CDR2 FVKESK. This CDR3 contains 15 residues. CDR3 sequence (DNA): TGTGCCAGCAGCCGAACTAGCGGGAGCACAGATACGCAGTATTTT. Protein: CASSRTSGSTDTQYF.

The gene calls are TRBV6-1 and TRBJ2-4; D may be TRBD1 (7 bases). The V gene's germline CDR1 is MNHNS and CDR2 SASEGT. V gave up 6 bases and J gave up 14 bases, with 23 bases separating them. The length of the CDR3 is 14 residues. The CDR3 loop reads CASSTGASGGREYF. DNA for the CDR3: TGTGCCAGCAGCACAGGGGCCAGTGGAGGGCGGGAGTACTTC.

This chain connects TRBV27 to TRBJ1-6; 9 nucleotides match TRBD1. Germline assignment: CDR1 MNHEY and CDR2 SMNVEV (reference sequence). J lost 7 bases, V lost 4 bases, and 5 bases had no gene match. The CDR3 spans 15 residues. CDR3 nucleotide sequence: TGTGCCAGCAGTTCCGACAGGGGGGGAAATTCACCCCTCCACTTT. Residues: CASSSDRGGNSPLHF.

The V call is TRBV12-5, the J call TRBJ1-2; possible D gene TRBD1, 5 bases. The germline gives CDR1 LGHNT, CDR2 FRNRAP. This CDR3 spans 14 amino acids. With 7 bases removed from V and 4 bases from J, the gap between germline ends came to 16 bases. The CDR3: CASVPAGGGYGYTF. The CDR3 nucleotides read TGTGCTAGTGTTCCCGCCGGGGGGGGCTATGGCTACACCTTC.

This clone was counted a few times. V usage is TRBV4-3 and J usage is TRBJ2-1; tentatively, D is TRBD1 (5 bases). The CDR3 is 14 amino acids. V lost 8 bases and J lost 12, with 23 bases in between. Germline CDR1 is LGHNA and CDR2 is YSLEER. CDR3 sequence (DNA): TGCGCCAGCGCCGACGGCCACAGGCCTACGGGGCAGTTCTTC. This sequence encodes CASADGHRPTGQFF.

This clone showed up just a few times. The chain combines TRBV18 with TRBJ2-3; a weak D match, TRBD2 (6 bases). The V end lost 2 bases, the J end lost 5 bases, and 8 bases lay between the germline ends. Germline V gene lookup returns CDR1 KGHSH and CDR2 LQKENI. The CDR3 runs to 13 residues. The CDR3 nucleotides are TGTGCCAGCTCACCATCGGGGGTAGATACGCAGTATTTT. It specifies CASSPSGVDTQYF.

CDR3 residues: CASSPGLAGYEQYF. The DNA of the CDR3 is TGTGCCAGCAGCCCGGGACTAGCGGGATACGAGCAGTACTTC. The chain is built from TRBV7-2 and TRBJ2-7, with 13 positions matching TRBD2. The germline V gene has CDR1 SGHTA and CDR2 FQGNSA. The length of the CDR3 is 14 residues. The V gene end was trimmed by 5 bases and the J gene end by 4 bases; junction bases not matched to a gene: 2.